This T cell receptor beta chain was profiled in a study of beta chain features in type 1 diabetes. This clone was seen a few times. Based on CD45RO/CCR7/CD25/CD127/CD95/CD27, CD4+ regulatory, stem cell-like memory, naive and central memory cells were sorted. Germline CDR1 MRHNA, CDR2 SNTAGT. The CDR3 has 13 residues. The V gene lost 4 bases and the J gene lost 1 base, with 7 bases spanning the gap. TCRB transcripts that were expressed got sequenced, as all of the isolated RNA had been reverse transcribed. Clones were sequenced by immunoSEQ multiplex PCR, and TCRdb holds only the in-frame ones, with some missing. The sample has about 360,000 clones, roughly 12% seen once.

The receptor's source is a man aged 18 to 35 in good health. The sequencing input was naive CD4+ T cells from blood. The V call is TRBV6-4, the J call TRBJ1-1; the D gene is possibly TRBD1 (5 bases). The chain's CDR3 is CASSVDRNTEAFF. CDR3 nucleotide sequence: TGTGCCAGCAGTGTTGACAGGAACACTGAAGCTTTCTTT.